Shown below are 11 T cell receptor beta chains from a single sample sequenced in a study of T cell responses to AZD1222 COVID-19 vaccine. Profiled with immunoSEQ multiplex PCR; TCRdb holds only in-frame clones, not every one. The sample contains roughly 120,000 clones, roughly 92% of which appear only once. Material: peripheral blood, obtained 28 days after the second AZD1222 dose. Every receptor here comes from an adult who received the AZD1222 COVID-19 vaccine.

V is TRBV27 and J is TRBJ2-6; D tentatively reads TRBD1 or TRBD2 (5 bases each). The CDR3 covers 15 residues. The V gene's germline CDR1 is MNHEY and CDR2 SMNVEV (reference sequence). V was pared by 5 bases and J by 2 bases, with 10 bases between. DNA of the CDR3: TGTGCCAGCAGTCCACTGGGGGCTGGGGCCAACGTCCTGACTTTC. It encodes CASSPLGAGANVLTF.

The J gene is TRBJ2-5, the V gene TRBV5-5; TRBD1 aligns across 8 bases. V shed 4 bases and J 2 bases; nucleotides not matched to a gene: 4. Germline lookup yields CDR1 SGHKS and CDR2 YYEKEE (reference sequence). This CDR3 has 14 amino acids. DNA of the CDR3: TGTGCCAGCAGCCCAGGACAGGGTCAAGAGACCCAGTACTTC. Translating gives CASSPGQGQETQYF.

The V and J genes are TRBV18 and TRBJ2-3; 13 positions agree with TRBD2. Trimming took 3 bases from V and 6 from J; bases not matched to a gene: 3. Germline lookup yields CDR1 KGHSH and CDR2 LQKENI. The CDR3 is made up of 15 amino acids. The CDR3 region has the DNA TGTGCCAGCTCACCCGGACTAGCGGGGGACGATACGCAGTATTTT. As protein: CASSPGLAGDDTQYF. Based on the CDR3 plus reference TRBV18 and TRBJ2-3, the full variable domain is NAGVMQNPRHLVRRRGQEARLRCSPMKGHSHVYWYRQLPEEGLKFMVYLQKENIIDESGMPKERFSAEFPKEGPSILRIQQVVRGDSAAYFCASSPGLAGDDTQYFGPGTRLTVL.

This clone was recorded once. The V call is TRBV4-3, the J call TRBJ2-1, with a tentative D call TRBD1 (6 bases). The ends were cut back, 0 bases at V and 11 bases at J, with 11 bases in the middle. Germline V gives CDR1 LGHNA, CDR2 YSLEER. The CDR3 spans 13 residues. CDR3 protein: CASSQDPGTKQFF. Here the CDR3 DNA reads TGCGCCAGCAGCCAAGATCCCGGGACAAAGCAGTTCTTC.

The chain is built from TRBV5-1 and TRBJ1-2, with TRBD1 identical over 7 bases. This CDR3 region has 17 residues. Germline V lookup: CDR1 SGHRS, CDR2 YFSETQ. V dropped 4 bases and J dropped 0; count of bases not matched to a gene: 12. The CDR3 region has the DNA TGCGCCAGCAGCCCAGGGACAGAGAGCCCCCCTAACTATGGCTACACCTTC. This translates into CASSPGTESPPNYGYTF. Full variable domain (missing parts from reference TRBV5-1 and TRBJ1-2): KAGVTQTPRYLIKTRGQQVTLSCSPISGHRSVSWYQQTPGQGLQFLFEYFSETQRNKGNFPGRFSGRQFSNSRSEMNVSTLELGDSALYLCASSPGTESPPNYGYTFGSGTRLTVV.

The chain employs TRBV7-3 and TRBJ1-1, with TRBD1 identical over 8 bases. The V gene end was trimmed by 5 bases and the J gene end by 3 bases; junction bases not matched to a gene: 8. CDR1 SGHTA and CDR2 FQGTGA come from the germline V gene. This CDR3 contains 15 residues. The CDR3: CASSEGQGLYTEAFF. The CDR3 coding sequence is TGTGCCAGCAGCGAAGGACAGGGATTGTACACTGAAGCTTTCTTT.

The chain has TRBV29-1 and TRBJ2-5, with no clear D. Germline CDR1 is SQVTM and CDR2 is ANQGSEA. The CDR3 has 11 residues. V lost 4 bases to trimming and J lost 7 bases, with 10 bases between them. The DNA for the CDR3 is TGCAGCGTTGGGCCCCTAGGGACCCAGTACTTC. This codes for CSVGPLGTQYF.

In this sample, this clone turned up once. The chain carries TRBV7-6 and TRBJ2-3, with 7 bases lining up with TRBD1. The CDR3 spans 15 residues. The germline gives CDR1 SGHVS, CDR2 FNYEAQ. Germline trimming cut 0 bases from V and 4 bases from J; bases unmatched to any gene: 4. This chain's CDR3 is CASSLAGTEADTQYF. The CDR3 DNA reads as TGTGCCAGCAGCTTAGCGGGGACAGAGGCAGATACGCAGTATTTT. Full variable domain (rest looked up from reference TRBV7-6 and TRBJ2-3): GAGVSQSPRYKVTKRGQDVALRCDPISGHVSLYWYRQALGQGPEFLTYFNYEAQQDKSGLPNDRFSAERPEGSISTLTIQRTEQRDSAMYRCASSLAGTEADTQYFGPGTRLTVL.

This chain uses TRBV3-1 (or the pseudogene TRBV3-2) with TRBJ2-6; TRBD1 matches at 8 bases. This CDR3 has 17 residues. CDR1 is LGHDT and CDR2 is YNNKEL in the germline V gene (reference sequence). V gave up 4 bases and J gave up 4 bases; unmatched junction bases: 9. The CDR3 loop reads CASSPPKQGAGANVLTF. CDR3 nucleotide sequence: TGTGCCAGCAGCCCCCCCAAGCAGGGGGCCGGGGCCAACGTCCTGACTTTC.

V is TRBV5-1 and J is TRBJ2-7, with a possible D match to TRBD1 (7 bases). V lost 2 bases to trimming and J lost 4 bases, with 10 bases between them. This CDR3 contains 13 residues. CDR1 is SGHRS and CDR2 is YFSETQ in the germline V gene. Here the CDR3 reads CASSFAGGYEQYF. The CDR3 DNA sequence: TGCGCCAGCAGCTTCGCAGGGGGGTACGAGCAGTACTTC.

This clone is a singleton in its sample. V and J are TRBV4-2 and TRBJ1-1; no reliable D call. The germline gives CDR1 LGHNA, CDR2 YNFKEQ. This CDR3 has 14 amino acids. Trimming left V 0 bases short and J 8 bases short, with 13 bases between. The CDR3 sequence is CASSQDRVGEEAFF. CDR3 nucleotide sequence: TGTGCCAGCAGCCAAGATAGGGTTGGTGAAGAAGCTTTCTTT.